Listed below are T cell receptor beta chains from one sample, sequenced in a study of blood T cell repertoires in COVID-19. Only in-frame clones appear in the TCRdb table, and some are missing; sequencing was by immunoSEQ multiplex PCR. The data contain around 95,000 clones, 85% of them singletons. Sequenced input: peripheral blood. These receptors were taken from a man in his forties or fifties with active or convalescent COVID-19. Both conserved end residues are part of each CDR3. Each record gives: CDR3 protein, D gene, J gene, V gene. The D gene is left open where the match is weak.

CASRPTQTTGELFF,-,TRBJ2-2,TRBV11-3
CSVNGQGGNEQFF,TRBD1,TRBJ2-1,TRBV29-1
CASSYSGTYNEQFF,-,TRBJ2-1,TRBV5-1
CASTTRVLPEAFF,-,TRBJ1-1,TRBV7-9
CASSRTGMVTGELFF,TRBD1,TRBJ2-2,TRBV2
CASSRRTEALAKNIQYF,-,TRBJ2-4,TRBV5-6
CASSLWTSGSVYEQYF,TRBD2,TRBJ2-7,TRBV3-1/TRBV3-2
CASSLGLANEQFF,TRBD2,TRBJ2-1,TRBV27
CASSPPQQLPNSPLHF,-,TRBJ1-6,TRBV28
CASSAGTGGSRGSEAFF,TRBD1,TRBJ1-1,TRBV2
CASSLPPGQGYQPQHF,TRBD1,TRBJ1-5,TRBV28
CASSLGTAPYEQYF,TRBD1,TRBJ2-7,TRBV7-3
CASTGHSYNEQFF,-,TRBJ2-1,TRBV28
CASSPPTTAAYEQYF,-,TRBJ2-7,TRBV18
CASSPSGNTGTRGETQYF,TRBD2,TRBJ2-5,TRBV18
CASSRGGTEAFF,-,TRBJ1-1,TRBV3-1/TRBV3-2
CASRYTGSTEAFF,-,TRBJ1-1,TRBV5-5
CASSQPAGQETGTQYF,TRBD1,TRBJ2-5,TRBV4-1
CASSFRLAGVSDTQYF,TRBD2,TRBJ2-3,TRBV7-2
CASSQTDTGELFF,-,TRBJ2-2,TRBV3-1/TRBV3-2
CASSLLGLPDEKLFF,-,TRBJ1-4,TRBV27
CASSRGTGFIHEQYF,TRBD1,TRBJ2-7,TRBV28
CASSSGWERKNIQYF,-,TRBJ2-4,TRBV11-3
CASRSPGSPSYEQYF,-,TRBJ2-7,TRBV6-5
CASSLGGGRQPQHF,-,TRBJ1-5,TRBV11-2
CAISESYVGNEQFF,-,TRBJ2-1,TRBV10-3
CASSPDLSGELFF,-,TRBJ2-2,TRBV7-3
CASSPPAPGGSPLHF,TRBD1,TRBJ1-6,TRBV4-2
CASSESGHNEQFF,-,TRBJ2-1,TRBV10-1
CASSPGGDSGTEAFF,TRBD1,TRBJ1-1,TRBV18
CASSLGQTYEQYF,-,TRBJ2-7,TRBV28
CASSLRLAGVADTQYF,TRBD2,TRBJ2-3,TRBV7-8
CASSDKPQMNQPQHF,-,TRBJ1-5,TRBV2
CASSLLIGLAYNEQFF,TRBD2,TRBJ2-1,TRBV5-4
CASSQLWGGKPQHF,-,TRBJ1-5,TRBV4-1
CASKTGGGTTDTQYF,TRBD2,TRBJ2-3,TRBV6-5
CASSLSGAAGNTIYF,-,TRBJ1-3,TRBV27
CASEGTSGSSYEQYF,-,TRBJ2-7,TRBV21-1
CAWTREGEQFF,TRBD2,TRBJ2-1,TRBV30
CASSLRSSGSGATGELFF,TRBD2,TRBJ2-2,TRBV5-1
CASSVGTQVLSFF,-,TRBJ2-1,TRBV2
CASRWGPSNGELFF,-,TRBJ2-2,TRBV7-3
CASSIQQGSGYTF,TRBD1,TRBJ1-2,TRBV5-8
CASSDGTYTEAFF,-,TRBJ1-1,TRBV6-4
CAWSVRTGSTDTQYF,TRBD1,TRBJ2-3,TRBV30
CASSPQTDQNTIYF,-,TRBJ1-3,TRBV19
CAWTAGTGGNQPQHF,TRBD1,TRBJ1-5,TRBV30
CASSMEQGNTEAFF,-,TRBJ1-1,TRBV5-1
CASSLFSGEKLFF,-,TRBJ1-4,TRBV11-2